The clone carrying this T cell receptor (beta chain) has a single count. The entry originates in a study of blood T cell repertoires in COVID-19. Study-level information: Cohort 3 recovered donors had two negative PCRs, clearance, or symptom resolution. Specimens from acute and convalescent COVID-19 originated in the United States, Italy and Spain.

Clones were read by immunoSEQ multiplex PCR, and TCRdb kept only the in-frame ones, dropping some. The sample carries about 210,000 clones, 70% to 90% recorded once. J was trimmed by 8 bases and V by 5 bases; bases with no gene match: 6. There are 13 residues in the CDR3. Germline V CDR1 and CDR2: SGDLS, YYNGEE. Participants spanned ages about 18 to 90 years and resided in roughly 22 US areas. The gene calls are TRBV9 and TRBJ1-2, with 10 bases aligning to TRBD1. This clonotype originated in a woman in her thirties or forties in a cohort exposed to, infected with or recovered from COVID-19 (not recorded which). The material sequenced was PBMCs or T cells enriched from blood (not recorded which). The CDR3 nucleotides read TGTGCCAGCAGGGCCGGGACAGGGGTAGGCTACACCTTC. Translated, it gives CASRAGTGVGYTF.